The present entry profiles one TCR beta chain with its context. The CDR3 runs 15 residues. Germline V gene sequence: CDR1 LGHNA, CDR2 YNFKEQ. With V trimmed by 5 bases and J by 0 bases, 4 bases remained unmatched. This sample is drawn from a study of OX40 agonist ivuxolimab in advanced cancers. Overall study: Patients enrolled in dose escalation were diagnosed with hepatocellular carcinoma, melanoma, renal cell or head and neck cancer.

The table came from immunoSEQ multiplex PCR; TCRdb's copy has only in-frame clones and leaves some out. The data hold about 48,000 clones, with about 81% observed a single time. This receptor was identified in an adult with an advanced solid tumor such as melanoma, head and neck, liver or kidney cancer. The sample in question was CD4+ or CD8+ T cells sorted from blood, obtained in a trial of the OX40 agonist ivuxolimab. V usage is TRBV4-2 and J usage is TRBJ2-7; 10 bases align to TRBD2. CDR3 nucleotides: TGTGCCAGCAGCTTGTTAGCGGGAGGCTCCTACGAGCAGTACTTC. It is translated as CASSLLAGGSYEQYF.